Shown below are 19 T cell receptor beta chains from a single sample sequenced in a study of CD8 T cells in Susac syndrome. The RNA input was roughly 0.45 to 1 ug, and it was reverse transcribed with random hexamers. TCRdb reprocessed the immunoSEQ multiplex PCR reads via MiXCR and lists one record per CDR3 protein. The data hold hundreds of thousands of distinct CDR3 sequences, with 90% to 96% observed a single time. The specimen was CD4+ T cells from PBMCs. These receptors were taken from a human donor with Susac syndrome.

This clonotype was detected only once. V and J are TRBV2 and TRBJ2-1; maybe TRBD1 (5 bases). This CDR3 comprises 12 residues. Trimming removed 2 bases at V and 7 bases at J, with 6 bases between. Germline CDR1 SNHLY, CDR2 FYNNEI. The CDR3 nucleotides read TGTGCCAGCAGTGAAAGGGGAAATGAGCAGTTCTTC. Translated: CASSERGNEQFF.

This sequence joins TRBV15 and TRBJ2-3; possibly TRBD2 for D (6 bases). Germline CDR1 LNHNV, CDR2 YYDKDF (reference sequence). The CDR3 is made up of 13 amino acids. Trimming cost V 6 bases and J 3 bases, with 10 bases left between them. CDR3 coding DNA: TGTGCCACCAGGGGACTCGAGACAGATACGCAGTATTTT. It codes for CATRGLETDTQYF.

This clonotype came up once. The chain carries TRBV19 and TRBJ1-3, with 7 nucleotides matching TRBD1. In germline, CDR1 is LNHDA, CDR2 SQIVND (reference sequence). The CDR3 totals 17 residues. After removal of 3 bases from V and 0 bases from J, the junction contained 8 bases not matched to a gene. CDR3 DNA: TGTGCCAGTAGTATCCAGGGGGGCCGTAACTCTGGAAACACCATATATTTT. It translates to CASSIQGGRNSGNTIYF. Full variable domain (remainder filled in from reference TRBV19 and TRBJ1-3): DGGITQSPKYLFRKEGQNVTLSCEQNLNHDAMYWYRQDPGQGLRLIYYSQIVNDFQKGDIAEGYSVSREKKESFPLTVTSAQKNPTAFYLCASSIQGGRNSGNTIYFGEGSWLTVV.

This chain joins TRBV6-5 and TRBJ2-2; the D gene is possibly TRBD1 (5 bases). Trimming removed 7 bases from V and 1 base from J, with 10 bases in between. The CDR3 length is 14 residues. Germline CDR1 and CDR2: MNHEY and SVGAGI. CDR3 region: CASIPDRNTGELFF. The CDR3 region has the DNA TGTGCCAGCATTCCAGACAGGAACACCGGGGAGCTGTTTTTT.

This clonotype was observed once. The J gene is TRBJ2-7, the V gene TRBV30; 7 bases fit TRBD2. Germline assignment: CDR1 GTSNPN and CDR2 SVGIG (reference sequence). The ends lost 1 base at V and 7 bases at J; junction bases unmatched: 7. This CDR3 comprises 13 residues. CDR3 loop: CAWSGIAGEEQYF. The CDR3 DNA reads as TGTGCCTGGAGTGGGATAGCGGGTGAAGAGCAGTACTTC. The full variable domain, completed using reference TRBV30 and TRBJ2-7, is SQTIHQWPATLVQPVGSPLSLECTVEGTSNPNLYWYRQAAGRGLQLLFYSVGIGQISSEVPQNLSASRPQDRQFILSSKKLLLSDSGFYLCAWSGIAGEEQYFGPGTRLTVT.

The chain is built from TRBV20-1 and TRBJ2-7, with 9 bases identical to TRBD2. CDR1 is DFQATT and CDR2 is SNEGSKA in the germline V gene (reference sequence). The CDR3 is 14 amino acids. V gave up 2 bases and J gave up 2 bases; unmatched junction bases: 4. In DNA, the CDR3 is TGCAGTGCTAGACTCGGACTAGCGACCTACGAGCAGTACTTC. Residues: CSARLGLATYEQYF.

This sequence joins TRBV28 and TRBJ1-2; no definite D call. Germline-derived CDR1 and CDR2 are MDHEN and SYDVKM. The length of the CDR3 is 13 residues. The V end was cut by 1 base, the J end by 8 bases, with 11 bases between. CDR3 nucleotide sequence: TGTGCCAGCAGTTTATCCGTACAGCCGGGCTACACCTTC. This encodes CASSLSVQPGYTF.

This chain connects TRBV29-1 to TRBJ1-1, with D perhaps TRBD1 (6 bases). The germline V and J ends were trimmed by 6 bases and 8 bases, with 16 bases remaining between them. CDR3 length: 12 residues. The germline CDR1 and CDR2 sequences are SQVTM and ANQGSEA. The CDR3 reads CSVLGQIQEAFF. The CDR3 nucleotides are TGCAGCGTGCTCGGACAGATACAAGAAGCTTTCTTT. The variable domain in full, completed from reference TRBV29-1 and TRBJ1-1, reads SAVISQKPSRDICQRGTSLTIQCQVDSQVTMMFWYRQQPGQSLTLIATANQGSEATYESGFVIDKFPISRPNLTFSTLTVSNMSPEDSSIYLCSVLGQIQEAFFGQGTRLTVV.

The chain is built from TRBV5-1 and TRBJ1-1; D is unclear. The CDR3 runs 15 residues. Germline V CDR1 and CDR2: SGHRS, YFSETQ. V shed 4 bases and J shed 4 bases, with 17 bases lying between them. CDR3 sequence reads: CASSPGRGSGTEAFF. The CDR3 DNA reads as TGCGCCAGCAGCCCAGGTCGGGGATCGGGCACTGAAGCTTTCTTT.

This chain joins TRBV13 and TRBJ2-5, with TRBD1 matching over 8 bases. With V trimmed by 4 bases and J by 5 bases, 9 bases remained unmatched. This CDR3 has 15 amino acids. CDR1 and CDR2 from the germline V gene are PRHDT and FYEKMQ (reference sequence). The CDR3 region has the DNA TGTGCCAGCAGCTCGGACAGGGTTTTTGGGGAGACCCAGTACTTC. The encoded protein is CASSSDRVFGETQYF.

A single count supports this clonotype. This rearrangement joins TRBV12-3 or TRBV12-4 to TRBJ2-3, with D possibly being TRBD2 (5 bases). V shed 7 bases and J shed 6 bases, with 14 bases lying between them. CDR3 size: 13 residues. This chain's CDR3 is CASIPGSRDTQYF. The DNA for the CDR3 is TGTGCCAGCATCCCTGGGAGTCGGGATACGCAGTATTTT.

This rearrangement joins TRBV27 to TRBJ2-3; D is possibly TRBD2 (6 bases). The CDR3 is made up of 17 amino acids. Trimming left V 1 base short and J 0 bases short, with 14 bases between. Per the germline V gene, CDR1 is MNHEY and CDR2 is SMNVEV (reference sequence). CDR3 loop: CASSLYPRGTSTDTQYF. In DNA, the CDR3 is TGTGCCAGCAGTTTATACCCCCGTGGGACTAGCACAGATACGCAGTATTTT.

The chain is built from TRBV5-4 and TRBJ1-2, with TRBD1 matching 10 bases. The CDR3 has 15 residues. CDR1 is SGHNT and CDR2 is YYREEE in the germline V gene (reference sequence). Germline trimming cut 2 bases from V and 5 bases from J; bases unmatched to any gene: 6. CDR3: CASSFADRGLYGYTF. The CDR3 coding sequence is TGTGCCAGCAGCTTTGCCGACAGGGGGCTTTATGGCTACACCTTC.

V usage is TRBV30 and J usage is TRBJ2-7, with TRBD2 identical over 8 bases. J was trimmed by 7 bases and V by 2 bases; bases with no gene match: 7. Germline loops: CDR1 GTSNPN, CDR2 SVGIG (reference sequence). There are 13 residues in the CDR3. This CDR3 reads CAWSWLAGWEQYF. CDR3 DNA: TGTGCCTGGAGTTGGCTAGCGGGTTGGGAGCAGTACTTC.

The rearrangement links TRBV9 to TRBJ2-7; 7 bases line up with TRBD1. CDR3 size: 14 residues. Trimming took 3 bases from V and 5 from J; bases not matched to a gene: 8. The germline CDR1 and CDR2 sequences are SGDLS and YYNGEE. DNA of the CDR3: TGTGCCAGCAGCGCGCTTAGGGGGCCCGACGAGCAGTACTTC. It translates to CASSALRGPDEQYF.

The chain links TRBV6-6 to TRBJ2-7; possibly TRBD2 for D (5 bases). This CDR3 is 16 amino acids long. From germline, CDR1 is MNHNY and CDR2 SVGAGI (reference sequence). V was pared by 2 bases and J by 0 bases, with 14 bases between. The CDR3 here is CASSYIYSDRSYEQYF. CDR3 DNA: TGTGCCAGCAGTTACATTTATAGCGATCGCTCCTACGAGCAGTACTTC.

CDR3 sequence (DNA): TGTGCCAGCAGCCCCCTCGGGCATGGCTACACCTTC. It specifies CASSPLGHGYTF. The chain joins TRBV7-9 to TRBJ1-2; D gene unclear. The CDR3 length is 12 residues. V lost 5 bases to trimming and J lost 6 bases, with 10 bases between them. Looked up from germline, CDR1 is SEHNR and CDR2 is FQNEAQ (reference sequence).

The CDR3 spells CSATTSGSFYEQYF. In DNA, the CDR3 is TGCAGTGCAACGACTAGCGGGAGCTTCTACGAGCAGTACTTC. The V call is TRBV20-1, the J call TRBJ2-7, with 12 positions matching TRBD2. CDR3 length: 14 residues. Unmatched junction bases numbered 6, after V lost 6 bases and J lost 3 bases. The germline CDR1 and CDR2 sequences are DFQATT and SNEGSKA (reference sequence).

The rearrangement links TRBV29-1 to TRBJ1-2, with a weak D call TRBD1 (6 bases). Trimming left V 5 bases short and J 3 bases short, with 16 bases between. CDR1 and CDR2 from the germline V gene are SQVTM and ANQGSEA. The length of the CDR3 is 14 residues. The CDR3 bases are TGCAGCGTTATAAGGTCAGGGGATGACTATGGCTACACCTTC. The encoded protein is CSVIRSGDDYGYTF.